This entry describes one T cell receptor (beta chain). Its antigen is currently unknown. The data are from a study of graft-versus-host responses after intestinal transplantation. Study-wide context: Once they had received anti-thymocyte globulin induction, all recipients took tacrolimus and steroids for 2 to 4 years.

Graft tissue was processed to release intraepithelial and lamina propria lymphocytes. Germline V CDR1 and CDR2: KGHSH, LQKENI. J was trimmed by 4 bases and V by 8 bases; bases with no gene match: 16. This CDR3 is built from 16 residues. Clones were read by immunoSEQ multiplex PCR, and TCRdb kept only the in-frame ones, dropping some. This sample has some 14,000 clones, with around two thirds found just once. Findings and limits, study-wide: The authors found GvH clones in recipient marrow, some appearing first in ileum or blood.

The chain employs TRBV18 and TRBJ2-7, with TRBD1 identical over 8 bases. This TCR was recovered from a human patient who received an intestinal transplant, so some T cells may come from the graft donor. The sequences come from ileum tissue, collected just over 650 days after intestinal transplantation. DNA for the CDR3: TGTGCCAGCACAAAAGCCGCCGGGACAGGAGAATACGAGCAGTACTTC. Residues: CASTKAAGTGEYEQYF. The variable domain in full, with the rest retrieved from reference TRBV18 and TRBJ2-7, is NAGVMQNPRHLVRRRGQEARLRCSPMKGHSHVYWYRQLPEEGLKFMVYLQKENIIDESGMPKERFSAEFPKEGPSILRIQQVVRGDSAAYFCASTKAAGTGEYEQYFGPGTRLTVT.